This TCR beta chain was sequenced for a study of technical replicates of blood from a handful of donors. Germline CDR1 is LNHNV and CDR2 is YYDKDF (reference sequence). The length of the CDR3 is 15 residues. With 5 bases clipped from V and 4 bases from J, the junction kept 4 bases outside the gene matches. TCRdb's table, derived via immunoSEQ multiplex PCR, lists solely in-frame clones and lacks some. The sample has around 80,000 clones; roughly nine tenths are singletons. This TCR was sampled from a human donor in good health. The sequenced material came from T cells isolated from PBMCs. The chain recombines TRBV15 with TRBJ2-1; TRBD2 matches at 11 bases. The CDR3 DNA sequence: TGTGCCACCAGCTTGGGGACTAGCGGTTACAATGAGCAGTTCTTC. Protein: CATSLGTSGYNEQFF.